These 32 T cell receptor beta chains share one sample of origin, sequenced in a study of the immune and genomic landscape of osteosarcoma (dated by TCRdb to 2019 to 2021). Library method: the immunoSEQ multiplex PCR assay. The table comes from immuneACCESS by way of TCRdb, which keeps in-frame sequences with V and J called. Part of the clones is missing from these tables; in studies checked, under half for an unresolved V gene and the rest for unknown reasons. The sample table shows under 3,000 clones, and 55% to 85% are seen once. Roughly 14% of the sample comes from the top ten. The sample comprised tumor tissue from a local recurrence in the femur. This specimen's cell subset or site label, per the study, means: locally recurrent osteosarcoma tumor. These receptors originate from a man younger than 30 with osteosarcoma. The age is the age at diagnosis.

The rearrangement joins TRBV6-1 to TRBJ2-5, with 16 positions matching TRBD2. CDR3 length: 16 residues. The junction had 3 bases not matched to a gene; V was cut back by 4 bases and J by 4 bases. CDR1 and CDR2 (germline): MNHNS, SASEGT. CDR3 in amino acids: CASSGGTSGGAETQYF. DNA of the CDR3: TGTGCCAGCAGTGGCGGGACTAGCGGGGGGGCAGAGACCCAGTACTTC.

This chain uses TRBV6-5 with TRBJ1-2; perhaps TRBD1 as D (5 bases). CDR1 and CDR2 (germline): MNHEY, SVGAGI. Trimming took 2 bases from V and 4 from J, leaving 14 bases between them. The CDR3 extends over 15 amino acids. The DNA of the CDR3 is TGTGCCAGCAGTTACCACCGGCAGGGATCCTATGGCTACACCTTC. Translation: CASSYHRQGSYGYTF.

The V and J genes are TRBV2 and TRBJ1-2; 11 bases map to TRBD1. Germline CDR1 and CDR2: SNHLY and FYNNEI. The CDR3 totals 14 residues. With V trimmed by 5 bases and J by 8 bases, 7 bases remained unmatched. The CDR3 DNA reads as TGTGCCAGCAGTAGGGACAGGGGGATTTCGGGCTACACCTTC. Translating gives CASSRDRGISGYTF.

The gene calls are TRBV2 and TRBJ2-5; TRBD2 might be the D (5 bases). The V end lost 4 bases, the J end lost 5 bases, and 14 bases lay between the germline ends. The germline V gene has CDR1 SNHLY and CDR2 FYNNEI. The CDR3 is made up of 14 amino acids. CDR3 sequence (DNA): TGTGCCAGCAGTGCAACTAGTGTGGTGGAGACCCAGTACTTC. Amino acid sequence: CASSATSVVETQYF.

This chain uses TRBV28 with TRBJ1-6, with D tentatively TRBD1 (5 bases). This CDR3 comprises 15 residues. From germline, CDR1 is MDHEN and CDR2 SYDVKM. V was clipped by 7 bases and J by 3 bases, with 13 bases between them. CDR3: CASMRGRDYNSPLHF. In nucleotides, the CDR3 is TGTGCCAGCATGAGGGGAAGAGACTATAATTCACCCCTCCACTTT.

V and J are TRBV7-8 and TRBJ1-2; TRBD1 agrees at 7 bases. Germline CDR1 SGHVS, CDR2 FQNEAQ. The CDR3 has 15 residues. J gave up 3 bases and V 4 bases, and 8 bases lay outside the gene matches. CDR3 amino acids: CASSSNRGLDYGYTF. The CDR3 coding sequence is TGTGCCAGCAGCTCCAACAGGGGCCTTGACTATGGCTACACCTTC.

The chain combines TRBV5-6 with TRBJ2-7; no reliable D call. CDR1 and CDR2 (germline): SGHDT, YYEEEE. V was pared by 6 bases and J by 3 bases, with 19 bases between. The CDR3 sequence is 15 residues long. CDR3 protein: CASTSVLVDVYEQYF. In DNA form, the CDR3 reads TGTGCCAGCACCTCCGTTCTGGTGGACGTCTACGAGCAGTACTTC.

The chain uses TRBV7-6 and TRBJ1-1; the match to TRBD1 covers 9 bases. Germline V gene data show CDR1 as SGHVS and CDR2 as FNYEAQ. There are 18 residues in the CDR3. J gave up 4 bases and V 5 bases, and 17 bases lay outside the gene matches. The CDR3 here is CASSTRVIQGATSTEAFF. The CDR3 DNA follows: TGTGCCAGCAGCACCCGCGTAATACAGGGGGCAACGAGCACTGAAGCTTTCTTT.

This clone occurred a few times. This sequence joins TRBV19 and TRBJ2-3; no definite D call. The CDR3 totals 15 residues. Germline lookup yields CDR1 LNHDA and CDR2 SQIVND (reference sequence). V shed 3 bases and J shed 0 bases, with 10 bases lying between them. CDR3 sequence: CASSILLRSTDTQYF. DNA for the CDR3: TGTGCCAGTAGTATCCTGCTCCGCAGCACAGATACGCAGTATTTT.

The chain combines TRBV30 with TRBJ1-2; tentatively, D is TRBD1 (6 bases). The V and J ends lost 2 bases and 2 bases respectively, with 9 bases between them. Germline CDR1 and CDR2: GTSNPN and SVGIG (reference sequence). The CDR3 length is 13 residues. The CDR3 sequence is CAWSRGGNYGYTF. The CDR3 DNA follows: TGTGCCTGGAGTAGGGGGGGGAACTATGGCTACACCTTC.

This clone was seen only a few times. The rearrangement joins TRBV6-1 to TRBJ1-2, with D perhaps matching TRBD1 (6 bases). The germline V and J ends were trimmed by 7 bases and 2 bases, with 17 bases remaining between them. The germline CDR1 and CDR2 sequences are MNHNS and SASEGT. This CDR3 contains 15 residues. Written as DNA, the CDR3 is TGTGCCAGCATCCCAAACGACAGGCTAAACTATGGCTACACCTTC. This encodes CASIPNDRLNYGYTF.

V is TRBV7-3 and J is TRBJ2-1, with unresolved D. Trimming removed 3 bases from V and 6 bases from J, with 9 bases in between. In germline, CDR1 is SGHTA, CDR2 FQGTGA. This CDR3 comprises 13 residues. The CDR3: CASSLSVGNEQFF. CDR3 sequence (DNA): TGTGCCAGCAGCTTGAGCGTTGGCAATGAGCAGTTCTTC. Variable domain in full (rest from reference TRBV7-3 and TRBJ2-1): GAGVSQTPSNKVTEKGKYVELRCDPISGHTALYWYRQSLGQGPEFLIYFQGTGAADDSGLPNDRFFAVRPEGSVSTLKIQRTERGDSAVYLCASSLSVGNEQFFGPGTRLTVL.

CDR3 amino acids: CASSSTDTQYF. The CDR3 DNA follows: TGTGCCAGCAGTAGCACAGATACGCAGTATTTT. This sequence joins TRBV7-6 and TRBJ2-3; D uncertain. The V end lost 6 bases, the J end lost 0 bases, and 1 base lay between the germline ends. CDR3 length: 11 amino acids. Germline loops: CDR1 SGHVS, CDR2 FNYEAQ.

The chain links TRBV30 to TRBJ1-2; D may be TRBD1 (5 bases). In germline, CDR1 is GTSNPN, CDR2 SVGIG (reference sequence). With 4 bases removed from V and 7 bases from J, the gap between germline ends came to 13 bases. The CDR3 contains 12 residues. The CDR3 reads CAWTRQGGGYTF. The CDR3 DNA reads as TGTGCCTGGACTCGCCAGGGTGGTGGCTACACCTTC.

Details on this clone: Other DNA sequences in this sample translate to the same CDR3. This chain uses TRBV28 with TRBJ2-7; 7 bases line up with TRBD1. This CDR3 has 16 residues. Germline CDR1 reads MDHEN; CDR2 reads SYDVKM. V shed 6 bases and J 2 bases; nucleotides not matched to a gene: 13. CDR3 residues: CASSSPRDSPPYEQYF. The CDR3 nucleotides are TGTGCCAGCAGCTCCCCTCGGGACAGTCCCCCCTACGAGCAGTACTTC.

This clone was recorded a few times. The chain employs TRBV6-4 and TRBJ2-3; 9 positions agree with TRBD2. Germline CDR1 and CDR2: MRHNA and SNTAGT. The CDR3 covers 14 residues. V trimming: 3 bases; J trimming: 7 bases; junction bases outside the gene matches: 5. Here the CDR3 reads CASSERGGQNTQYF. CDR3 in DNA: TGTGCCAGCAGTGAGCGGGGGGGCCAAAATACGCAGTATTTT.

This clone has a single count. The chain carries TRBV7-8 and TRBJ1-5; 8 nucleotides match TRBD1. After removal of 4 bases from V and 2 bases from J, the junction contained 1 base not matched to a gene. The CDR3 is 14 amino acids. Germline-derived CDR1 and CDR2 are SGHVS and FQNEAQ. The CDR3 DNA follows: TGTGCCAGCAGCTCGGGACAGGGCAATCAGCCCCAGCATTTT. It translates to CASSSGQGNQPQHF. Together with reference TRBV7-8 and TRBJ1-5, the CDR3 gives the full variable domain: GAGVSQSPRYKVAKRGQDVALRCDPISGHVSLFWYQQALGQGPEFLTYFQNEAQLDKSGLPSDRFFAERPEGSVSTLKIQRTQQEDSAVYLCASSSGQGNQPQHFGDGTRLSIL.

The chain uses TRBV11-2 and TRBJ1-5; D may be TRBD1 (5 bases). This CDR3 spans 19 amino acids. Germline-derived CDR1 and CDR2 are SGHAT and FQNNGV. The V and J ends lost 7 bases and 0 bases respectively, with 25 bases between them. The CDR3 sequence: CASTSSRAIPPLSNQPQHF. As DNA, the CDR3 is TGTGCCAGCACCTCCTCCAGGGCCATTCCCCCCCTTAGCAATCAGCCCCAGCATTTT.

This clone was detected a few times. V and J are TRBV19 and TRBJ1-1, with a tentative D call TRBD1 (6 bases). Trimming removed 3 bases from V and 0 bases from J, with 8 bases in between. CDR3 length equals 14 residues. Germline loops: CDR1 LNHDA, CDR2 SQIVND (reference sequence). CDR3 residues: CASSIGGLNTEAFF. In DNA, the CDR3 is TGTGCCAGTAGTATCGGGGGGCTGAACACTGAAGCTTTCTTT.

The chain carries TRBV6-6 and TRBJ2-2; unclear D gene. CDR1 is MNHNY and CDR2 is SVGAGI in the germline V gene (reference sequence). The CDR3 extends over 15 amino acids. The V end was cut by 1 base, the J end by 0 bases, with 6 bases between. CDR3 amino acids: CASSYWNSNTGELFF. The CDR3 DNA reads TGTGCCAGCAGTTACTGGAATTCGAACACCGGGGAGCTGTTTTTT.

The chain is built from TRBV5-6 and TRBJ2-3, with TRBD2 identical over 11 bases. The V gene's germline CDR1 is SGHDT and CDR2 YYEEEE. Losses at the gene ends were 4 bases for V and 0 bases for J; bases not matched to a gene: 4. The CDR3 has 16 residues. For the CDR3, the DNA is TGTGCCAGCAGCCCTGTAGCGGGGGGGAGCACAGATACGCAGTATTTT. This encodes CASSPVAGGSTDTQYF.

The chain has TRBV11-3 and TRBJ2-5; unclear D gene. The CDR3 runs to 15 residues. Trimming removed 3 bases from V and 0 bases from J, with 11 bases in between. CDR1 and CDR2 from the germline V gene are SGHNT and YENEEA. DNA of the CDR3: TGTGCCAGCAGCTTGGGATCCAGACACCAAGAGACCCAGTACTTC. It encodes CASSLGSRHQETQYF.

The rearrangement links TRBV6-1 to TRBJ2-1; 12 bases are shared with TRBD2. With V trimmed by 2 bases and J by 4 bases, 0 bases remained unmatched. From germline, CDR1 is MNHNS and CDR2 SASEGT. The CDR3 has 15 amino acids. The CDR3 sequence is CASSELAGGYNEQFF. CDR3 nucleotides: TGTGCCAGCAGTGAACTAGCGGGAGGGTACAATGAGCAGTTCTTC.

As concerns this clone: Within the sample, other DNA sequences also encode this same CDR3. The chain carries TRBV7-3 and TRBJ1-2; a weak D match, TRBD1 (5 bases). Germline lookup yields CDR1 SGHTA and CDR2 FQGTGA. V shed 2 bases and J shed 2 bases, with 6 bases lying between them. CDR3 length: 13 amino acids. CDR3 region: CASSLAGNYGYTF. The CDR3 nucleotides read TGTGCCAGCAGCTTAGCAGGGAACTATGGCTACACCTTC. Drawing the rest from reference TRBV7-3 and TRBJ1-2, the complete variable domain is GAGVSQTPSNKVTEKGKYVELRCDPISGHTALYWYRQSLGQGPEFLIYFQGTGAADDSGLPNDRFFAVRPEGSVSTLKIQRTERGDSAVYLCASSLAGNYGYTFGSGTRLTVV.

This clone was picked up one time. The chain has TRBV30 and TRBJ2-3; tentatively, D is TRBD1 or TRBD2 (5 bases each). V was trimmed by 2 bases and J by 4 bases, leaving 10 bases between them. The CDR3 covers 13 residues. Germline V CDR1 and CDR2: GTSNPN, SVGIG (reference sequence). Here the CDR3 DNA reads TGTGCCTGGAGTCGTGGGGGTTCAGATACGCAGTATTTT. Residues: CAWSRGGSDTQYF.

This chain connects TRBV10-2 to TRBJ2-1; 15 bases fit TRBD2. V trimming: 6 bases; J trimming: 9 bases; junction bases outside the gene matches: 6. The CDR3 extends over 15 amino acids. Germline V gene data show CDR1 as WSHSY and CDR2 as SAAADI. The CDR3 DNA is TGCGCCAGCAGGGGACTAGCGGGAGGAGGGGGTGAGCAGTTCTTC. Protein product: CASRGLAGGGGEQFF.

Concerning this clone: The sample carries other DNA sequences with the same CDR3. This chain uses TRBV6-1 with TRBJ1-3; D not certain. This CDR3 has 13 residues. The germline V gene has CDR1 MNHNS and CDR2 SASEGT. V lost 3 bases to trimming and J lost 2 bases, with 5 bases between them. In nucleotides, the CDR3 is TGTGCCAGCAGTGAGTGGACTGGAAACACCATATATTTT. It is translated as CASSEWTGNTIYF.

The V and J genes are TRBV19 and TRBJ2-5; TRBD1 might be the D (6 bases). V shed 3 bases and J shed 11 bases, with 10 bases lying between them. This CDR3 has 11 amino acids. Germline loops: CDR1 LNHDA, CDR2 SQIVND (reference sequence). The CDR3 DNA sequence: TGTGCCAGTAGTATGGGGCAGGGGCAGTACTTC. Translated, it gives CASSMGQGQYF. Combining the CDR3 with reference TRBV19 and TRBJ2-5 gives the whole variable domain DGGITQSPKYLFRKEGQNVTLSCEQNLNHDAMYWYRQDPGQGLRLIYYSQIVNDFQKGDIAEGYSVSREKKESFPLTVTSAQKNPTAFYLCASSMGQGQYFGPGTRLLVL.

The chain couples TRBV19 to TRBJ2-3, with 8 bases fitting TRBD1. The trim removed 6 bases at V and 1 base at J, leaving 6 bases unmatched. The V gene's germline CDR1 is LNHDA and CDR2 SQIVND (reference sequence). The CDR3 is made up of 15 amino acids. The CDR3 protein is CASSRQGFGTDTQYF. In nucleotides, the CDR3 is TGTGCCAGTAGCCGACAGGGGTTCGGCACAGATACGCAGTATTTT.

The rearrangement joins TRBV18 to TRBJ2-2; D gene uncertain. The germline CDR1 and CDR2 sequences are KGHSH and LQKENI. Trimming stripped 4 bases from V and 5 bases from J, with 20 bases between. There are 17 residues in the CDR3. The CDR3 coding sequence is TGTGCCAGCTCACGGGCAGGATCACGATTAGGGACCGGGGAGCTGTTTTTT. It codes for CASSRAGSRLGTGELFF.

The chain carries TRBV28 and TRBJ2-5; 11 bases agree with TRBD2. The DNA end is more similar to TRBJ2-7, so the J call may be wrong. Germline CDR1 and CDR2: MDHEN and SYDVKM. The CDR3 is 14 amino acids. Here the CDR3 DNA reads TGTGCCGCGGTGGGACTAGCGGACTACTACGAGCAGTACTTC. Translating gives CAAVGLADYYEQYF.

The V call is TRBV19, the J call TRBJ1-3; no clear D gene. CDR3 length equals 14 residues. CDR1 and CDR2 (germline): LNHDA, SQIVND (reference sequence). V lost 4 bases and J lost 4, with 11 bases in between. In DNA form, the CDR3 reads TGTGCCAGTAGTAAAAGCCAGGTGGGAAACACCATATATTTT. Protein sequence: CASSKSQVGNTIYF.